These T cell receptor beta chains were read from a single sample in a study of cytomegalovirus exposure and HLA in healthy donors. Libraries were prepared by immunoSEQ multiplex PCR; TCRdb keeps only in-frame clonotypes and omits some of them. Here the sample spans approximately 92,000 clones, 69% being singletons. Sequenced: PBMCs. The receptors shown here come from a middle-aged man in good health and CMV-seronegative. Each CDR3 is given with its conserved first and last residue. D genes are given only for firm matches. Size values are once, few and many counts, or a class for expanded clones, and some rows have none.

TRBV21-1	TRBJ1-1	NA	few	CASSYQGSNEAFF	TGTGCCAGCAGCTATCAGGGGTCCAATGAAGCTTTCTTT
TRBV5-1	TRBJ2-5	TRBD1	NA	CASSLATGVETQYF	TGCGCCAGCAGCTTGGCCACAGGGGTAGAGACCCAGTACTTC
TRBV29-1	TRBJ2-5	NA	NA	CSAQQARQETQYF	TGCAGCGCCCAGCAGGCCCGACAAGAGACCCAGTACTTC
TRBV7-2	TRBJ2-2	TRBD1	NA	CASSSGQVTGELFF	TGTGCCAGCAGCTCAGGACAGGTCACCGGGGAGCTGTTTTTT
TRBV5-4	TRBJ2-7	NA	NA	CASSTDVQGGYEQYF	TGTGCCAGCAGCACGGACGTGCAAGGGGGCTACGAGCAGTACTTC
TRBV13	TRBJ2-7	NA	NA	CASSLRQDSSYEQYF	TGTGCCAGCAGCCTCCGACAAGATAGTTCCTACGAGCAGTACTTC
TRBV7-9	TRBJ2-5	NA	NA	CASSGRLDQEETQYF	TGTGCCAGCAGCGGCCGACTAGACCAGGAGGAGACCCAGTACTTC
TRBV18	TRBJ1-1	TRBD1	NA	CASSQQGMNTEAFF	TGTGCCAGCTCCCAACAGGGGATGAACACTGAAGCTTTCTTT
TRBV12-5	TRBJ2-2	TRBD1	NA	CASGLVPKNRGHLSTGELFF	TGTGCTAGTGGTTTGGTACCTAAAAACAGGGGGCACCTGAGCACCGGGGAGCTGTTTTTT
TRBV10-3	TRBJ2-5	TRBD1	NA	CAIRSDRGAETQYF	TGTGCCATCAGATCGGACAGGGGAGCCGAGACCCAGTACTTC
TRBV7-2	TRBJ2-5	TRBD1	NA	CASSLGAGGAQETQYF	TGTGCCAGCAGCTTAGGGGCAGGGGGAGCCCAAGAGACCCAGTACTTC
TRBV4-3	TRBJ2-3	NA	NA	CASSLGGERTDTQYF	TGCGCCAGCAGCCTTGGAGGGGAACGCACAGATACGCAGTATTTT
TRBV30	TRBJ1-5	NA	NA	CAWSPDRDQPQHF	TGTGCCTGGAGTCCGGACAGAGATCAGCCCCAGCATTTT
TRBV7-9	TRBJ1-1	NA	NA	CASSLTGSTEAFF	TGTGCCAGCAGCCTTACCGGGAGCACTGAAGCTTTCTTT
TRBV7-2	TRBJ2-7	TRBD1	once	CASSLRQGRFEQYF	TGTGCCAGCAGCCTCCGACAGGGCCGGTTTGAGCAGTACTTC
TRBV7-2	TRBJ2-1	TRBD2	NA	CASSRGTSFSSEQFF	TGTGCCAGCAGCCGCGGGACTAGCTTTAGTTCTGAGCAGTTCTTC
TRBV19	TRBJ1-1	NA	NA	CASSIGDWVTEAFF	TGTGCCAGTAGTATAGGGGACTGGGTCACTGAAGCTTTCTTT
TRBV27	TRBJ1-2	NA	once	CASLGPPNYGYTF	TGTGCCAGCCTGGGGCCCCCTAACTATGGCTACACCTTC
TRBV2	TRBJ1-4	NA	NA	CASSAREANEKLFF	TGTGCCAGCAGTGCCAGGGAGGCTAATGAAAAACTGTTTTTT
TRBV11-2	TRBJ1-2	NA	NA	CASSPGSNYGYTF	TGTGCCAGCAGCCCAGGGTCTAACTATGGCTACACCTTC
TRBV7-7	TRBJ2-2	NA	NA	CASSRELASGELFF	TGTGCTAGCAGCCGGGAACTGGCGTCCGGGGAGCTGTTTTTT
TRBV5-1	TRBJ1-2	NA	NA	CASSLEPGTPPSGYTF	TGCGCCAGCAGCTTGGAGCCCGGGACTCCACCATCGGGCTACACCTTC
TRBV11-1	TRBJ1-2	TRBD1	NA	CASSLEGTGNYGYTF	TGTGCCAGCAGCTTAGAGGGGACAGGGAACTATGGCTACACCTTC
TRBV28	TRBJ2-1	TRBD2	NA	CASSSPRGGIVEQFF	TGTGCCAGCAGTTCACCGCGGGGGGGCATTGTTGAGCAGTTCTTC
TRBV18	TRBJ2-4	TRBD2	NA	CASSPRGTTKNIQYF	TGTGCCAGCTCACCACGGGGGACTACCAAAAACATTCAGTACTTC
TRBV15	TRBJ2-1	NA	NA	CATSRVGREQFF	TGTGCCACCAGCAGAGTTGGCAGGGAGCAGTTCTTC
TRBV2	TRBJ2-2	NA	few	CASGLDTGELFF	TGTGCCAGCGGACTCGATACCGGGGAGCTGTTTTTT
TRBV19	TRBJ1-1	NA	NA	CASRSDYTEAFF	TGTGCCAGTAGGTCAGACTACACTGAGGCTTTCTTT
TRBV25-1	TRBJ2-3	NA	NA	CASREGGFSTDTQYF	TGTGCCAGCAGAGAAGGGGGGTTTAGCACAGATACGCAGTATTTT
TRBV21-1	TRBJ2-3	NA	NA	CASRQMSTDTQYF	TGTGCCAGCAGACAGATGAGCACAGATACGCAGTATTTT
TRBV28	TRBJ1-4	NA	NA	CASSQTRFDEKLFF	TGTGCCAGCAGTCAGACTCGGTTCGATGAAAAACTGTTTTTT
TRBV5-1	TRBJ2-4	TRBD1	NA	CASSLGQGRNIQYF	TGCGCCAGCAGCTTGGGACAGGGCAGAAACATTCAGTACTTC
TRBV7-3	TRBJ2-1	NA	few	CASSSWGLAAEQFF	TGTGCCAGCAGCTCGTGGGGTCTAGCAGCTGAGCAGTTCTTC
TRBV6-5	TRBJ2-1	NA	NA	CASSFSAESSYNEQFF	TGTGCCAGCAGTTTCTCAGCTGAGAGCTCCTACAATGAGCAGTTCTTC
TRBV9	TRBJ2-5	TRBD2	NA	CASSAPSGLGAQYF	TGTGCCAGCAGCGCCCCTAGCGGGCTCGGGGCCCAGTACTTC